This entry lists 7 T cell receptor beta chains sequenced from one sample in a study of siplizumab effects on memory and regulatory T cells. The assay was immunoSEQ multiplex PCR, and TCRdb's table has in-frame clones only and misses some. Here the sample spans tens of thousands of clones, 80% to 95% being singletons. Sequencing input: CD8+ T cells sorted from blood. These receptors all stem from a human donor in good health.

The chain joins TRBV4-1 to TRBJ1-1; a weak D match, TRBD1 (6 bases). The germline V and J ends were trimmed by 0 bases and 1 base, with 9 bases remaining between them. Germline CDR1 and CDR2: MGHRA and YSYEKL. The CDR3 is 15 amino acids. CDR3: CASSQDWGANTEAFF. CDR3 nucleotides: TGCGCCAGCAGCCAAGATTGGGGGGCGAACACTGAAGCTTTCTTT.

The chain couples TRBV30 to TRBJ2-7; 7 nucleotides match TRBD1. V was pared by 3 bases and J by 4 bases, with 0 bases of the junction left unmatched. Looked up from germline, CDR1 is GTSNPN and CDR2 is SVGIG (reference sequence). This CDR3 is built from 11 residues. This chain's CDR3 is CAWRTGYEQYF. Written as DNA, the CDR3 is TGTGCCTGGAGGACAGGGTACGAGCAGTACTTC.

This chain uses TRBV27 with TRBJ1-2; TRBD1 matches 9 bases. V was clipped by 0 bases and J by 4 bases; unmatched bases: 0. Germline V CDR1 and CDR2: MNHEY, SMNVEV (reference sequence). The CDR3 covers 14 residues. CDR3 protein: CASSLSGQGYGYTF. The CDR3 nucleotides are TGTGCCAGCAGTTTATCGGGACAGGGCTATGGCTACACCTTC.

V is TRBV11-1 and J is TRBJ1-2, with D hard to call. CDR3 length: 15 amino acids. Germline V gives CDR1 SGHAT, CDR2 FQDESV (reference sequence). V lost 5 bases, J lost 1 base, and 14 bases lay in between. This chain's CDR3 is CASSPSATVNYGYTF. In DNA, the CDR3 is TGTGCCAGCAGCCCCTCCGCCACCGTTAACTATGGCTACACCTTC. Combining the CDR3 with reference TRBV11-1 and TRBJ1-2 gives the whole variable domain EAEVAQSPRYKITEKSQAVAFWCDPISGHATLYWYRQILGQGPELLVQFQDESVVDDSQLPKDRFSAERLKGVDSTLKIQPAELGDSAMYLCASSPSATVNYGYTFGSGTRLTVV.

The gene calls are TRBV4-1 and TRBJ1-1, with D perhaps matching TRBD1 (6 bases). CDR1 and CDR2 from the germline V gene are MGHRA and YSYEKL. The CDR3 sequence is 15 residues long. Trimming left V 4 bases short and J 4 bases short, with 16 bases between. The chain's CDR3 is CASSPSVGGSTEAFF. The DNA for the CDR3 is TGCGCCAGCAGCCCGAGCGTGGGGGGCTCCACTGAAGCTTTCTTT.

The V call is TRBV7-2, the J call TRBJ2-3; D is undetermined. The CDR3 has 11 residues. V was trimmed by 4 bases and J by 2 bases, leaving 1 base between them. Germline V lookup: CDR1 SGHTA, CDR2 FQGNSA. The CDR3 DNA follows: TGTGCCAGCAGCTACACAGATACGCAGTATTTT. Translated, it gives CASSYTDTQYF.

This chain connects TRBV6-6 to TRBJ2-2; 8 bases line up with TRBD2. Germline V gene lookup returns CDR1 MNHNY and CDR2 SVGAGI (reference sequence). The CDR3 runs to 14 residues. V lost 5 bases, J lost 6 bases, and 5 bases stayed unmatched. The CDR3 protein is CASSESGGPGELFF. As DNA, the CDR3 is TGTGCCAGCAGTGAGAGCGGGGGACCCGGGGAGCTGTTTTTT.